The 6 T cell receptor beta chains given below trace back to one sample, sequenced in a study of cytomegalovirus exposure and HLA in healthy donors. Repertoires were generated with immunoSEQ multiplex PCR, while TCRdb's copy carries only in-frame clones and drops some. Here the sample spans about 110,000 clones, 90% to 97% being singletons. Sequenced material: PBMCs. Every receptor here comes from a young woman in good health and CMV-seronegative.

The CDR3 bases are TGTGCCAGCAGCGGAACTAAGCGGGGGGCCGTAGATACGCAGTATTTT. Protein: CASSGTKRGAVDTQYF. The J gene is TRBJ2-3, the V gene TRBV9; 9 bases align to TRBD2. Unmatched junction bases numbered 10, after V lost 3 bases and J lost 5 bases. Germline assignment: CDR1 SGDLS and CDR2 YYNGEE. CDR3 size: 16 residues.

The J gene is TRBJ2-3, the V gene TRBV6-5; unclear D gene. Germline V gene lookup returns CDR1 MNHEY and CDR2 SVGAGI. The ends were cut back, 2 bases at V and 1 base at J, with 4 bases in the middle. CDR3 length: 13 amino acids. This CDR3 is CASSYEGTDTQYF. The CDR3, as DNA: TGTGCCAGCAGTTACGAGGGCACAGATACGCAGTATTTT.

The V gene is TRBV11-3, the J gene TRBJ2-3; 8 bases agree with TRBD2. Germline-derived CDR1 and CDR2 are SGHNT and YENEEA. V was clipped by 3 bases and J by 4 bases; unmatched bases: 3. CDR3 length equals 14 residues. Here the CDR3 DNA reads TGTGCCAGCAGCTTCGGGGGGGCCCCAGATACGCAGTATTTT. This encodes CASSFGGAPDTQYF.

J is TRBJ2-7 and V is TRBV18; 13 bases agree with TRBD2. The CDR3 has 16 amino acids. Germline CDR1 KGHSH, CDR2 LQKENI. Trimming took 6 bases from V and 2 from J; bases not matched to a gene: 7. The CDR3 loop reads CASSPRTSGGTYEQYF. The CDR3 bases are TGTGCCAGCTCCCCTAGGACTAGCGGGGGAACCTACGAGCAGTACTTC.

This clone was seen just once. The V gene is TRBV7-8, the J gene TRBJ2-2, with D possibly being TRBD2 (7 bases). With 3 bases removed from V and 0 bases from J, the gap between germline ends came to 14 bases. The CDR3 extends over 17 amino acids. Germline-derived CDR1 and CDR2 are SGHVS and FQNEAQ. DNA of the CDR3: TGTGCCAGCAGCTTCGGAGGGGGGGCCCCGAACACCGGGGAGCTGTTTTTT. This encodes CASSFGGGAPNTGELFF.

The chain has TRBV7-2 and TRBJ2-1; TRBD2 agrees at 7 bases. J was trimmed by 3 bases and V by 5 bases; bases with no gene match: 1. CDR1 SGHTA and CDR2 FQGNSA come from the germline V gene. This CDR3 comprises 13 residues. CDR3 loop: CASSGGVYNEQFF. The CDR3 DNA reads TGTGCCAGCAGCGGGGGGGTCTACAATGAGCAGTTCTTC.